One and the same sample provided the 10 T cell receptor beta chains below, sequenced in a study of blood T cell repertoires in COVID-19. The assay was immunoSEQ multiplex PCR, and TCRdb's table has in-frame clones only and misses some. The sample lists 60,000 to 85,000 clones, approximately 84% occurring once. Sequencing was carried out using peripheral blood. All receptors come from a man aged 70 or older with acute or convalescent COVID-19.

V usage is TRBV28 and J usage is TRBJ2-2; no reliable D call. Deletions cut 3 bases from V and 1 base from J, with 12 bases between. Per germline, CDR1 MDHEN and CDR2 SYDVKM. The CDR3 totals 16 residues. The CDR3 nucleotides are TGTGCCAGCAGTTTTCCCCCACCAGGGAACACCGGGGAGCTGTTTTTT. Translated: CASSFPPPGNTGELFF.

This clone was observed a few times. The chain joins TRBV6-4 to TRBJ2-1, with D possibly being TRBD2 (6 bases). CDR1 is MRHNA, CDR2 SNTAGT, per germline. The CDR3 runs to 15 residues. The V end was cut by 3 bases, the J end by 4 bases, with 13 bases between. CDR3 amino acids: CASSEEGRLYNEQFF. The CDR3 DNA follows: TGTGCCAGCAGTGAGGAGGGGCGCCTTTACAATGAGCAGTTCTTC.

The chain recombines TRBV6-5 with TRBJ1-2; D not certain. The CDR3 length is 11 residues. From germline, CDR1 is MNHEY and CDR2 SVGAGI. CDR3 sequence: CTSVGSRGYTF. The CDR3 region has the DNA TGTACCTCGGTAGGCAGCAGGGGCTACACCTTC.

This clone was seen at least ten times. The rearrangement joins TRBV25-1 to TRBJ1-2, with unresolved D. CDR3 length: 12 residues. The V end was cut by 3 bases, the J end by 7 bases, with 9 bases between. The germline gives CDR1 MGHDK, CDR2 SYGVNS. The CDR3 loop reads CASSDNVRGYTF. CDR3 bases: TGTGCCAGCAGTGATAATGTTCGTGGCTACACCTTC.

V is TRBV9 and J is TRBJ1-3; 9 bases fit TRBD1. Unmatched junction bases numbered 2, after V lost 2 bases and J lost 2 bases. This CDR3 contains 15 residues. The germline gives CDR1 SGDLS, CDR2 YYNGEE. The DNA of the CDR3 is TGTGCCAGCAGCGTGGGACAGGGAACTGGAAACACCATATATTTT. It codes for CASSVGQGTGNTIYF.

The chain couples TRBV6-5 to TRBJ1-2; D unresolved. The length of the CDR3 is 16 residues. Germline assignment: CDR1 MNHEY and CDR2 SVGAGI. V lost 0 bases to trimming and J lost 4 bases, with 15 bases between them. The chain's CDR3 is CASSYSLEVSTYGYTF. CDR3 coding DNA: TGTGCCAGCAGTTACTCGCTTGAGGTCTCCACCTATGGCTACACCTTC.

This rearrangement joins TRBV18 to TRBJ1-2, with D possibly TRBD1 on 6 matching bases. Germline values: CDR1 KGHSH, CDR2 LQKENI. V was trimmed by 6 bases and J by 5 bases, leaving 16 bases between them. The CDR3 has 14 amino acids. CDR3: CASSPQAGQYGYTF. DNA of the CDR3: TGTGCCAGCTCCCCTCAGGCCGGACAGTATGGCTACACCTTC.

The CDR3 DNA follows: TGCGCCAGCAGCCCAGGGGGGTCCTTCGGGGAGCTGTTTTTT. It translates to CASSPGGSFGELFF. The chain uses TRBV5-1 and TRBJ2-2, with TRBD1 as a possible D gene (7 bases). The CDR3 totals 14 residues. Trimming stripped 4 bases from V and 7 bases from J, with 14 bases between. The V gene's germline CDR1 is SGHRS and CDR2 YFSETQ. The complete variable domain, with remaining parts taken from reference TRBV5-1 and TRBJ2-2, reads KAGVTQTPRYLIKTRGQQVTLSCSPISGHRSVSWYQQTPGQGLQFLFEYFSETQRNKGNFPGRFSGRQFSNSRSEMNVSTLELGDSALYLCASSPGGSFGELFFGEGSRLTVL.

The J gene is TRBJ2-1, the V gene TRBV5-1; possibly TRBD2 for D (5 bases). Germline-derived CDR1 and CDR2 are SGHRS and YFSETQ. Trimming removed 1 base at V and 4 bases at J, with 9 bases between. CDR3 length equals 14 residues. The CDR3 DNA is TGCGCCAGCAGCTTGCTAGCACAGTACAATGAGCAGTTCTTC. Its translation: CASSLLAQYNEQFF.

J is TRBJ2-1 and V is TRBV5-1; 11 bases match TRBD2. CDR1 is SGHRS and CDR2 is YFSETQ in the germline V gene. Unmatched junction bases numbered 6, after V lost 1 base and J lost 6 bases. This CDR3 contains 16 residues. The CDR3 DNA reads as TGCGCCAGCAGCTTGTCTGCTAGCGGGAGGCGCAATGAGCAGTTCTTC. This codes for CASSLSASGRRNEQFF.